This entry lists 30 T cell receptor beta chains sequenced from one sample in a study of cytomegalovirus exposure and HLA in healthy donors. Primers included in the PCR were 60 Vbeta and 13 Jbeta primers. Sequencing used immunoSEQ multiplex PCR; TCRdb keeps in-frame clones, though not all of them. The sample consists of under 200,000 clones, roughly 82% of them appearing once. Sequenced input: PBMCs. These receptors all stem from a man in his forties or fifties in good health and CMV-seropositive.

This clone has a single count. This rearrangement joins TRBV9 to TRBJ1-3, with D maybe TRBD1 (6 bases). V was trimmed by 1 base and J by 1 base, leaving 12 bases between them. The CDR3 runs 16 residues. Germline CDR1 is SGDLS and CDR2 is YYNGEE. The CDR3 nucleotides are TGTGCCAGCAGCGTACTCACAGGGAGATCTGGAAACACCATATATTTT. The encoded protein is CASSVLTGRSGNTIYF.

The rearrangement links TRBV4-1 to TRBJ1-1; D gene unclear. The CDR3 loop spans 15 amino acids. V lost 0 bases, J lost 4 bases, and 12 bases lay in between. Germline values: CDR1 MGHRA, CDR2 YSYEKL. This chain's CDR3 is CASSQESSGVTEAFF. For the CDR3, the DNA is TGCGCCAGCAGCCAAGAATCCTCCGGGGTCACTGAAGCTTTCTTT.

For the CDR3, the DNA is TGTGCCAGCAGCTTAAATCCAGGGGGCCCCTACGAGCAGTACTTC. Amino acids: CASSLNPGGPYEQYF. The J gene is TRBJ2-7, the V gene TRBV7-3, with 8 bases lining up with TRBD1. Germline values: CDR1 SGHTA, CDR2 FQGTGA. This CDR3 is built from 15 residues. The trim removed 1 base at V and 2 bases at J, leaving 4 bases unmatched.

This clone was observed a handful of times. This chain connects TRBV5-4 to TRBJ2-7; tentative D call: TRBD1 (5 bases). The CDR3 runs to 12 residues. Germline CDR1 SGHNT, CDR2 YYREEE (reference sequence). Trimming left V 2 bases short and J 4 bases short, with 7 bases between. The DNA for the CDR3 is TGTGCCAGCAGCTTCGACAGTTACGAGCAGTACTTC. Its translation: CASSFDSYEQYF.

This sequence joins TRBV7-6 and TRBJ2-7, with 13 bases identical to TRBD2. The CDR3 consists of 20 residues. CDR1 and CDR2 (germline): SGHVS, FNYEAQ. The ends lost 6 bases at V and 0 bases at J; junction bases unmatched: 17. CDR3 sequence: CASRPGGGLAGAGSSYEQYF. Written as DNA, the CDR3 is TGTGCCAGCAGGCCCGGGGGAGGACTAGCGGGAGCGGGAAGCTCCTACGAGCAGTACTTC.

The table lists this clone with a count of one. In nucleotides, the CDR3 is TGTGCCAGCAGTTACTCTAGAGACACCATATATTTT. The encoded protein is CASSYSRDTIYF. This chain links TRBV6-6 with TRBJ1-3, with unresolved D. The CDR3 loop spans 12 amino acids. In germline, CDR1 is MNHNY, CDR2 SVGAGI (reference sequence). Trimming left V 0 bases short and J 8 bases short, with 5 bases between.

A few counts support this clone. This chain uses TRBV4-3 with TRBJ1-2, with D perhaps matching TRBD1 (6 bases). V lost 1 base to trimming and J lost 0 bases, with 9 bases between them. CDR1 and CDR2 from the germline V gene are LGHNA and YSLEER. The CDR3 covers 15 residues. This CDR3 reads CASSQGQGSNYGYTF. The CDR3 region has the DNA TGCGCCAGCAGCCAAGGGCAGGGGTCTAACTATGGCTACACCTTC.

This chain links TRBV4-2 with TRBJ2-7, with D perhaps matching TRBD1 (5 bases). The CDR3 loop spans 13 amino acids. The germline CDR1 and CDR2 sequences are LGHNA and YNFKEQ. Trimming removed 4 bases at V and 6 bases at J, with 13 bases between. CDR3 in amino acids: CASSPASGFEQYF. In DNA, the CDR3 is TGTGCCAGCAGCCCGGCCTCAGGGTTCGAGCAGTACTTC.

The CDR3 region is CASSLVGSTDTQYF. The CDR3 DNA sequence: TGTGCCAGCAGCTTGGTCGGGAGCACAGATACGCAGTATTTT. The chain uses TRBV5-6 and TRBJ2-3; the D is unclear. Trimming shortened V by 0 bases and J by 0 bases, and 5 bases separated the two germline ends. In germline, CDR1 is SGHDT, CDR2 YYEEEE. The CDR3 extends over 14 amino acids.

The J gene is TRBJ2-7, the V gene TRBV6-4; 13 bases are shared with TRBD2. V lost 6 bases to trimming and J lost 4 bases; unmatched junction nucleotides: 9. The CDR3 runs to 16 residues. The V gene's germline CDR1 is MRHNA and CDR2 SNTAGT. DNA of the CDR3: TGTGCCAGCAGGGGGACTAGCGGGGCCCGAGCTTACGAGCAGTACTTC. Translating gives CASRGTSGARAYEQYF.

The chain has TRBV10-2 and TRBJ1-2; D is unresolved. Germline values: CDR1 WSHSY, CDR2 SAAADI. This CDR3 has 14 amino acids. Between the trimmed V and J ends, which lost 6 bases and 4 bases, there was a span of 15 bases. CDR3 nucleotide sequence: TGCGCCAGCAGCCTCGGGAGCGTCGGCTATGGCTACACCTTC. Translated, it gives CASSLGSVGYGYTF.

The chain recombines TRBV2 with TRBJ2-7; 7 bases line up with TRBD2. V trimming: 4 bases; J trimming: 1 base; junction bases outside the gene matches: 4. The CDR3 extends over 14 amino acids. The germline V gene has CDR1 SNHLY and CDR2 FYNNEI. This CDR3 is CASSVEAGSYEQYF. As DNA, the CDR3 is TGTGCCAGCAGTGTTGAAGCGGGGTCCTACGAGCAGTACTTC.

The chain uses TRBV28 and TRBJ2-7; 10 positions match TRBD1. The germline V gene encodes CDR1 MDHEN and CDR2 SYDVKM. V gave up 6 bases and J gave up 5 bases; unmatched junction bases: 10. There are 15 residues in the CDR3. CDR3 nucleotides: TGTGCCAGCAGGACTACGGGACAGGGGAGGAACGAGCAGTACTTC. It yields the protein CASRTTGQGRNEQYF.

CDR3 sequence (DNA): TGCGCCAGCAGCCAAGATCCGGGGTTCTCCTATAATTCACCCCTCCACTTT. It is translated as CASSQDPGFSYNSPLHF. The chain recombines TRBV4-1 with TRBJ1-6; D gene ambiguous. Trimming pared 0 bases from V and 0 bases from J, leaving 9 bases between. Germline V lookup: CDR1 MGHRA, CDR2 YSYEKL. The CDR3 totals 17 residues.

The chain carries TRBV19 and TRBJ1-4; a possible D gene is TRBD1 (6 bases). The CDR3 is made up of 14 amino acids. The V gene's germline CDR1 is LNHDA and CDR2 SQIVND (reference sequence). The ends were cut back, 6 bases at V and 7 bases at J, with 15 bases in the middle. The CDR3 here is CASSRGVLGEKLFF. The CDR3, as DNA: TGTGCCAGTAGCAGGGGAGTTTTGGGTGAAAAACTGTTTTTT.

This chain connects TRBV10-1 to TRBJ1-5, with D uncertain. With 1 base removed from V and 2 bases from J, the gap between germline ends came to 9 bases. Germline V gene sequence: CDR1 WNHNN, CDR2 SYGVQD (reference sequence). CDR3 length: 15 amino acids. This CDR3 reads CASSEWPSGNQPQHF. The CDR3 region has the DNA TGCGCCAGCAGTGAGTGGCCGAGCGGCAATCAGCCCCAGCATTTT.

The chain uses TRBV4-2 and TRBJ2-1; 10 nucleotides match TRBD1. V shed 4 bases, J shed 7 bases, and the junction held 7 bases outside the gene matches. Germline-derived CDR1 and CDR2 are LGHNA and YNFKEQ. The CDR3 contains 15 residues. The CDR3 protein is CASSLGQGDKNEQFF. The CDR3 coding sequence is TGTGCCAGCAGCCTTGGACAGGGGGACAAGAATGAGCAGTTCTTC.

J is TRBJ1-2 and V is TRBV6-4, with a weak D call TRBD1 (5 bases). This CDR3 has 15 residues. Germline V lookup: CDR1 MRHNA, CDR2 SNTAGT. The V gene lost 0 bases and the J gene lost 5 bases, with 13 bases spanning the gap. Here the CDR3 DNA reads TGTGCCAGCAGTGACTCGAACCGGGGGAAATATGGCTACACCTTC. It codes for CASSDSNRGKYGYTF.

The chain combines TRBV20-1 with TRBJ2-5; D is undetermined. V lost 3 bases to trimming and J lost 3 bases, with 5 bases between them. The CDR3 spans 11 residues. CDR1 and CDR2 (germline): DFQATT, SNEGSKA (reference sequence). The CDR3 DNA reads TGCAGTGCTAGTCCTGAAGAGACCCAGTACTTC. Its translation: CSASPEETQYF.

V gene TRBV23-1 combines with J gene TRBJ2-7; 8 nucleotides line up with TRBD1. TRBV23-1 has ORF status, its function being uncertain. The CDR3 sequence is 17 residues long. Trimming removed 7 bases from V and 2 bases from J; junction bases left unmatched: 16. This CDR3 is CASTLRQGQELTYEQYF. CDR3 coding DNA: TGCGCCAGCACCCTCCGGCAGGGACAGGAATTGACCTACGAGCAGTACTTC.

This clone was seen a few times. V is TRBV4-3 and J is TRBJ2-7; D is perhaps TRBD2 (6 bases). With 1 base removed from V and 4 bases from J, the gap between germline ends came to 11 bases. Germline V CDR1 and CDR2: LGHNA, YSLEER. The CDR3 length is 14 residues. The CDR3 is CASSQGLGGYEQYF. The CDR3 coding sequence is TGCGCCAGCAGCCAAGGTTTGGGGGGATACGAGCAGTACTTC.

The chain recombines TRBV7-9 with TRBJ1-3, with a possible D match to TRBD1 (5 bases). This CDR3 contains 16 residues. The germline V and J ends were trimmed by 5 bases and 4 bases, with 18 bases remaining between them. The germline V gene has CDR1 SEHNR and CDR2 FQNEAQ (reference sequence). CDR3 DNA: TGTGCCAGCAGCACTACAGGACTAATCGGCGGAAACACCATATATTTT. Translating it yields CASSTTGLIGGNTIYF.

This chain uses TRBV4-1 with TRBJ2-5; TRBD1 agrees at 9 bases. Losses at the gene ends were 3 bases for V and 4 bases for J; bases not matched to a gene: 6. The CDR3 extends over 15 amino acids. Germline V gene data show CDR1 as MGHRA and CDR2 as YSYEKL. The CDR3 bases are TGCGCCAGCAGCCATACAGGGGGCCTAGGAGAGACCCAGTACTTC. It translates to CASSHTGGLGETQYF.

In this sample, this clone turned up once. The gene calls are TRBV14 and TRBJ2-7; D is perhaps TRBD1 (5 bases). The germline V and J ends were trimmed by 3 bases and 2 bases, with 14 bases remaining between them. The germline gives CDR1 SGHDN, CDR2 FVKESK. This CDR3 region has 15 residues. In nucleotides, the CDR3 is TGTGCCAGCAGCCACTACAGGACGGTCACCTACGAGCAGTACTTC. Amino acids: CASSHYRTVTYEQYF.

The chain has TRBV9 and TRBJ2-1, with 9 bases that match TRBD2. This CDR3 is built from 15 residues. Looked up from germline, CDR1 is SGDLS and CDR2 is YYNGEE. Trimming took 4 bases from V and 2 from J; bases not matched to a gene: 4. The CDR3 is CASSTGLAPYNEQFF. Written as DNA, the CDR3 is TGTGCCAGCAGCACCGGACTAGCGCCCTACAATGAGCAGTTCTTC.

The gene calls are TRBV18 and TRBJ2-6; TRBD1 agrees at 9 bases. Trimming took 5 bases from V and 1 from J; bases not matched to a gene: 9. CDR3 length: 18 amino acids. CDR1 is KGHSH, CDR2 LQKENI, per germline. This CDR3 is CASSAGQGLLSGANVLTF. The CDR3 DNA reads TGTGCCAGCTCAGCGGGACAGGGATTATTATCTGGGGCCAACGTCCTGACTTTC.

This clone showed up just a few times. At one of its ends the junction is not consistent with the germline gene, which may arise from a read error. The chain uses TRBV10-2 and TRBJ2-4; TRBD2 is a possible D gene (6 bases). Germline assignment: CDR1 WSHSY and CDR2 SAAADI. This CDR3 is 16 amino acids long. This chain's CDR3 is CASSELSELAKNSQYF. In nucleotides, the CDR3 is TGCGCCAGCAGTGAGCTCAGCGAACTAGCCAAAAACAGTCAGTACTTC.

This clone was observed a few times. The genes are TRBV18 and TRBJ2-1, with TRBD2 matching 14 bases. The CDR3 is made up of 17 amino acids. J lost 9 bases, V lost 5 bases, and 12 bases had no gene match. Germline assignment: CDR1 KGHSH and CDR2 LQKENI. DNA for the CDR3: TGTGCCAGCTCATGGACCCAGGGGACTAGCGGGAGAGGTGAGCAGTTCTTC. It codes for CASSWTQGTSGRGEQFF. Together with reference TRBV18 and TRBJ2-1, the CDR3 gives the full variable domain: NAGVMQNPRHLVRRRGQEARLRCSPMKGHSHVYWYRQLPEEGLKFMVYLQKENIIDESGMPKERFSAEFPKEGPSILRIQQVVRGDSAAYFCASSWTQGTSGRGEQFFGPGTRLTVL.

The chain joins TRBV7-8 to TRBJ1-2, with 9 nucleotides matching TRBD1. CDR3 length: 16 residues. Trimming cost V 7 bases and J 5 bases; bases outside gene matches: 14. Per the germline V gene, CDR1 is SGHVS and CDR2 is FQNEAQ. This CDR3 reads CASNQGTGSGWYGYTF. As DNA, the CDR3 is TGTGCCAGCAACCAAGGGACAGGGTCCGGTTGGTATGGCTACACCTTC. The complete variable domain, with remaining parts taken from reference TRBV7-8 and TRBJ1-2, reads GAGVSQSPRYKVAKRGQDVALRCDPISGHVSLFWYQQALGQGPEFLTYFQNEAQLDKSGLPSDRFFAERPEGSVSTLKIQRTQQEDSAVYLCASNQGTGSGWYGYTFGSGTRLTVV.

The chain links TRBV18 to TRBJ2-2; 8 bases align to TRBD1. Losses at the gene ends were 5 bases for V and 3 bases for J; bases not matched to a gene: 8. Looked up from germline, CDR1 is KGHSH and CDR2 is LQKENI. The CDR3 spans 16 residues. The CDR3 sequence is CASSKSGGPDTGELFF. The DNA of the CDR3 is TGTGCCAGCTCAAAATCAGGGGGCCCGGACACCGGGGAGCTGTTTTTT.